This note documents a single TCR beta chain sequence. The antigen it recognizes is unknown. No quality values exist for individual bases; no much larger clone is one base distant. The method was the immunoSEQ multiplex PCR assay. A mixture of 60 forward primers for TCR Vbeta segments and 13 reverse primers for TCR Jbeta segments was used in the multiplex PCR. The CDR3 region of rearranged TCR beta genes was amplified from genomic DNA with a multiplex PCR assay. Amplified TCR beta libraries were sequenced as 87-base-pair reads on the Illumina HiSeq System. As for the authors' bioinformatics: Across the 700 or so repertoires, a later analysis counted 75 million to 90 million unique TCR beta chains, approximately 12 million of which were shared by at least two donors. A nearest-neighbor algorithm error-corrected the raw reads and collapsed the reads into unique sequences, merging closely related sequences to remove PCR and sequencing errors. CDR3 sequences were aligned to IMGT reference sequences to assign V, D and J gene segments. For a sequence to be retained, a match of at least six nucleotides was required to both a V gene segment and a J gene segment. Rearrangements were classified as productive when the CDR3 lacked stop codons and remained in frame with V and J, and all other rearrangements were classified as non-productive. Following IMGT convention, CDR3 was defined as the stretch from the second conserved V-encoded cysteine up to the conserved J-encoded phenylalanine. The earlier analysis of 587 of the donors excluded sequences that lacked an unambiguous match to a single V gene segment. An earlier analysis of 587 of the donors classified V segments as functional when productive rearrangements were above 56.7% and as segregating when the standard deviation between donors was above 5%. A statistical classification framework was developed to diagnose cytomegalovirus status using the catalog of TCR beta chain sequences. In a later analysis, V and J genes were assigned by comparing TCR nucleotide sequences against IMGT/GENE-DB human TR gene sequences. A later analysis assigned CDR3 sequences and most-parsimonious VDJ recombination scenarios with the TCRdist pipeline. In a later analysis, each TCR beta chain was defined by its CDR3 amino acid sequence together with its V-gene family, and reads without a unique V-gene family were excluded. To address suspected cross-contamination and a sequencing artifact, a later analysis removed approximately 600 highly shared, low-generation-probability nucleotide sequences. In a later analysis, a clonal expansion index was calculated for each public chain from normalized within-repertoire ranks of inferred template counts. A later analysis computed generation probabilities with a VDJ recombination model fitted to out-of-frame rearrangements, and checked the results against IGoR. Hypergeometric tests were used in a later analysis to score TCR-TCR, TCR-HLA and TCR-CMV co-occurrence, with a repertoire-size bias correction applied to the TCR pairs. To estimate false discovery rates, a later analysis permuted the HLA or CMV assignments 20 times. In a later analysis, co-occurring TCRs were grouped with DBSCAN, and TCRdist sequence similarity was added when clustering was performed within HLA-allele-positive subsets. For co-occurrence clustering, repertoires with fewer than 30,000 or more than 120,000 public chains were excluded, along with several repertoires with anomalous nucleotide sharing. TCRdb re-hosts the immuneACCESS table, in-frame sequences only. Its copies lack some clones; in the studies checked, an unresolved V gene accounts for under half of them, and the cause for the rest is not known. V and J calls and clone size are as listed in that table; D and trimming were resolved from the DNA. This sample comprises 100,000 to 150,000 clones, about 82% of them detected only once. The ten largest clonotypes hold roughly 1.1% of the sample.

The cohort consisted of 666 healthy bone marrow donors. At the time of sampling, every cohort member was nominally healthy, though immune exposures that went unrecorded were likely present. The donor tested CMV seronegative and was one of the 352 seronegative cohort members. A peripheral blood sample was provided by each donor, and peripheral blood mononuclear cells were used for TCR beta sequencing. The Qiagen DNeasy Blood Extraction Kit was used to extract genomic DNA from the blood cell samples. This specimen comes from a study of cytomegalovirus exposure and HLA in healthy donors (dated by TCRdb to about 2017). With regard to the full study: An earlier analysis of some 500 of the donors reported roughly 270 Gb of sequence data and more than 90 million unique TCR beta sequences from about 180 million T cells. About 330 gigabases of sequencing data and around 85 million unique TCR sequences made up an early release that covered nearly 650 HLA-typed donors. The genetic ancestry cluster associated with self-reported Caucasian donors included about 81% of the approximately 430 genotyped donors. The study aimed to test whether signatures of past pathogen exposure could be identified by cataloging public T cell receptors. Using immunosequencing, the study profiled T cell repertoires from 640 or so subjects and related those repertoires to cytomegalovirus serostatus. Along with the approximately 670-subject first cohort, a separate validation cohort of roughly 110 different subjects was used. The study combined high-throughput TCR immunosequencing, statistical association of individual TCRs with disease status, and machine learning to predict cytomegalovirus infection status. A later analysis re-analyzed previously published TCR beta repertoires from 650 to 800 donors and added high-resolution HLA genotyping to study TCR occurrence patterns. In the later analysis, no new phenotypic data were used to find candidate immune exposures; instead, reliance was placed on TCR beta sequences and their occurrence across donors. To decide whether each TCR beta V gene segment behaved as functional or pseudogenic, an earlier analysis of nearly 600 of the donors relied on high-throughput TCR beta sequencing. Alongside the repertoire data, information on donor age, sex, ethnicity and CMV serostatus was compiled. In a later genetic analysis, genome-wide SNP genotypes for about 55% of the 666 donors were used, and that subset was treated as a discovery cohort. Every discovery cohort repertoire had been produced on one sequencing platform. HLA typing covered class I and class II loci at four-digit resolution. Typing coverage differed by locus: A, B, C, DRB1 and DQB1 were typed in about 620-630 donors, DQA1 in roughly 510, DPA1 in around 580, and DPB1 in around 490. Roughly 5 DR-DQ haplotypes were handled as single units for association and clustering, since linkage in the cohort was strong. Among roughly 400 genotyped donors of the cohort, an average of around 240,000 unique TCR beta nucleotide sequences was sequenced per donor, of which approximately 18% were non-productive. Here is what the overall study found, with its caveats: In a later analysis, HLA-associated TCR beta chains showed more clonal expansion and lower generation probabilities than non-associated chains that were equally common. In a later analysis, TCR association rates were found to vary across HLA loci, with the most associated TCRs seen for DRB1 alleles and the fewest for HLA-C alleles. A further reported finding was that TCR beta sequences accurately predicted the HLA-A and HLA-B alleles for most subjects in the first cohort. The authors suggested that the approach could potentially be extended to other disease states and immunological phenotypes. Only TCR beta chains were sequenced in this cohort, and the absence of alpha or paired-chain data limited detectable features. A few of the identified cytomegalovirus-associated TCR beta chains were confirmed in vitro to be specific for cytomegalovirus antigens. For the cohort, immune exposure information was limited to CMV serostatus. Strong co-occurrence of HLA alleles, especially DR and DQ, made assigning TCR associations to individual alleles difficult. According to a later genetic analysis, donors in an Asian-associated ancestry cluster had fewer N-insertions in productive TCRs than the approximately 610-donor mean. Over 15 rarely observed V segments, including chromosome 9 orphons, were excluded from the earlier analysis of several hundred of the donors because counts were too low. Most TCR sequences were observed very rarely across donors, whereas some public TCRs were present in many individuals. According to a later analysis, parvovirus B19, influenza, CMV and Epstein-Barr virus appeared linked to several top co-occurrence clusters. The study listed 150 to 200 TCR beta chains as associated with cytomegalovirus. Linkage disequilibrium might explain the correlated functional status among segregating V segments, but an unknown experimental factor could not be ruled out. Most CMV-associated TCR beta chains appeared to be HLA-restricted in a later analysis, and the HLA associations seemed to be driven largely by CMV exposure. A cluster of highly shared sequence variants was judged likely to represent a technical artifact of the sequencing pipeline. The classifier was reported to diagnose cytomegalovirus status with high specificity and sensitivity in both the original and validation cohorts. Because some donors lacked HLA typing at each locus, the association tests relied only on the typed subset. The presence/absence analyses assumed that sequencing depth was roughly uniform across donors, and that assumption may not be true. In an earlier analysis of around 500 of the donors, most TCR beta V segments appeared in productive rearrangements about 90% or about 30% of the time, broadly matching IMGT annotations. Because the 87-base-pair reads could not distinguish some IMGT-functional V segments, including TRBV6-2 and TRBV6-3, those segments were excluded. A later analysis associated about 17,000 TCR beta sequences with specific HLA alleles at a false discovery rate of 0.05. A later genetic analysis associated a missense DCLRE1C variant with V-gene and J-gene trimming of TCR beta chains, and an independent cohort replicated the association.

Clipping removes 3 bases from V and 3 bases from J, with 11 as the unmatched junction base count. The CDR3 has 16 amino acids, counting the end cysteine and phenylalanine. CDR3 DNA is the only sequence kept; it has 48 bases, read in frame from the first base. CDR1 and CDR2, looked up from the germline V gene, are MNHNS and SASEGT. The rearranged chain carries TRBV6-1 and TRBJ2-7; TRBD2 lines up with 7 middle nucleotides. The sequenced sample consisted of PBMCs. This sequence was found in a boy under 18 in good health and CMV-seronegative. The CDR3 region has the sequence CASSDPLAEIVYEQYF. The DNA sequence is TGTGCCAGCAGTGATCCTCTAGCGGAGATAGTCTACGAGCAGTACTTC.